This T cell receptor beta chain was observed in a study of beta chain features in type 1 diabetes. Study-level background: No patient-donor differences in age, gender, total cells or subset yield.

Expressed TCRB transcripts were sequenced because the isolated RNA had all been reverse transcribed beforehand. Repertoires were generated with immunoSEQ multiplex PCR, while TCRdb's copy carries only in-frame clones and drops some. The table includes 250,000 to 350,000 clones, less than 15% detected once. Whole-study findings and limits: Naive, central memory and Treg TCRB repertoires seemed to resemble each other more closely in patients than they did in healthy donors. A pattern of fewer insertions and more deletions at VDJ junctions was seen in type 1 diabetes patients.

This clone came up a few times. Its antigen is not identified. V lost 2 bases to trimming and J lost 5 bases, with 9 bases between them. The CDR3 extends over 14 amino acids. Germline loops: CDR1 MNHNS, CDR2 SASEGT. This chain uses TRBV6-1 with TRBJ1-4; no reliable D call. The sample consisted of central memory CD4+ T cells from blood. This clonotype was obtained from a man aged 25 to 45 in good health. The CDR3, as DNA: TGTGCCAGCAGTGAATACGGTAGGAATGAAAAACTGTTTTTT. This gives the protein CASSEYGRNEKLFF.